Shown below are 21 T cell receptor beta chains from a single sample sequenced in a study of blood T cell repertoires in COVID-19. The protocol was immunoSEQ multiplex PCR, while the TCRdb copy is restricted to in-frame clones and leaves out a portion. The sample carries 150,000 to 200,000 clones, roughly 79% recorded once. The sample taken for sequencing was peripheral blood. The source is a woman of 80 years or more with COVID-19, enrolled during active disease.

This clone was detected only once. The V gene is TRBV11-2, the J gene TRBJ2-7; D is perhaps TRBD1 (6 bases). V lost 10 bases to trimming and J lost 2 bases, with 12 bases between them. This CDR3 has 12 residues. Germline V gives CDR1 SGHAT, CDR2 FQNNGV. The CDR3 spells CATSDRTYEQYF. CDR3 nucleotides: TGTGCCACCTCGGACAGAACCTACGAGCAGTACTTC. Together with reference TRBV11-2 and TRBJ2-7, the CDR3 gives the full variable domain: EAGVAQSPRYKIIEKRQSVAFWCNPISGHATLYWYQQILGQGPKLLIQFQNNGVVDDSQLPKDRFSAERLKGVDSTLKIQPAKLEDSAVYLCATSDRTYEQYFGPGTRLTVT.

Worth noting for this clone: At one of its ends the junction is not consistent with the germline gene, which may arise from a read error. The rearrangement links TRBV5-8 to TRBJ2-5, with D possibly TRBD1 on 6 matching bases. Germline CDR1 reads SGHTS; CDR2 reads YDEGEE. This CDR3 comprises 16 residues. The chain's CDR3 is CASSRPGHPGEEAQYF. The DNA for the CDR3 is TGTGCCAGCAGCCGACCGGGACACCCAGGGGAAGAGGCCCAGTACTTC.

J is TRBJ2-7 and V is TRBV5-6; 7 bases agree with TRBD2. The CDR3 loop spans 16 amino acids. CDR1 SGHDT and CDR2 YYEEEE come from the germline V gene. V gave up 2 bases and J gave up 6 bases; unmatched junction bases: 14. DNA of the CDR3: TGTGCCAGCAGCTTCATGCCGGGATTTGGGACTATCGAGCAGTACTTC. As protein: CASSFMPGFGTIEQYF.

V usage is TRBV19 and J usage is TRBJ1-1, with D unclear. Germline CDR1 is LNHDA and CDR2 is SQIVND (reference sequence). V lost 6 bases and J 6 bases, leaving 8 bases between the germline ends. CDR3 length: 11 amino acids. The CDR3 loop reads CASRRYAEAFF. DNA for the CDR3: TGTGCCAGTAGGAGGTACGCTGAAGCTTTCTTT.

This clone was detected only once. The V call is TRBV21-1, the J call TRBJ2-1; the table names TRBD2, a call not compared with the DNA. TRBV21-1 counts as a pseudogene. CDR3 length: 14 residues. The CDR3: CASSMFWEENEQFF. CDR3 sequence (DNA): TGTGCCAGCAGCATGTTTTGGGAGGAAAATGAGCAGTTCTTC.

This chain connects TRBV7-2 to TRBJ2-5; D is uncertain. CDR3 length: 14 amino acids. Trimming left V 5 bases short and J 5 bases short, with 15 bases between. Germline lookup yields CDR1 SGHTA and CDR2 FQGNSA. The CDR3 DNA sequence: TGTGCCAGCAGCCCCATTCCTAGTTTGGAGACCCAGTACTTC. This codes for CASSPIPSLETQYF.

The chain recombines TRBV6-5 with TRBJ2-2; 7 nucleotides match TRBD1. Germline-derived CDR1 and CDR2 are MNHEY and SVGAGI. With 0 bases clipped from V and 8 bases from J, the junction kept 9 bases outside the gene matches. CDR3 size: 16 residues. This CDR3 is CASSYSPTGNVGELFF. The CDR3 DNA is TGTGCCAGCAGTTACTCGCCGACAGGGAATGTGGGGGAGCTGTTTTTT.

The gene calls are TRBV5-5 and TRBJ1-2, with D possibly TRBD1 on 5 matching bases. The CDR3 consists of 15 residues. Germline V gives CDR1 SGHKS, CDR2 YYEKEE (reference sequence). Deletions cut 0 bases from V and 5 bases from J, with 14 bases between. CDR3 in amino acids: CASSLAQGLHYGYTF. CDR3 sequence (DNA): TGTGCCAGCAGCTTGGCCCAGGGCCTCCATTATGGCTACACCTTC.

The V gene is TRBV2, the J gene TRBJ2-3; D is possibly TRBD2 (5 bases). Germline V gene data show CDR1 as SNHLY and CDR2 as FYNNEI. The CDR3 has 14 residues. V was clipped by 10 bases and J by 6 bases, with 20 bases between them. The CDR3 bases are TGTGCCACCGAGAACAGCGGAGACGGGGATACGCAGTATTTT. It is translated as CATENSGDGDTQYF. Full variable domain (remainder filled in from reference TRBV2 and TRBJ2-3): EPEVTQTPSHQVTQMGQEVILRCVPISNHLYFYWYRQILGQKVEFLVSFYNNEISEKSEIFDDQFSVERPDGSNFTLKIRSTKLEDSAMYFCATENSGDGDTQYFGPGTRLTVL.

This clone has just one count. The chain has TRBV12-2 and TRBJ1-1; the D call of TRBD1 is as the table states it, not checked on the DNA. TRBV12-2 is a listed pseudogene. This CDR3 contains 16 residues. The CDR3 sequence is CASRLPRQAANTEAFF. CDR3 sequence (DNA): TGTGCAAGTCGCTTACCACGACAGGCAGCGAACACTGAAGCTTTCTTT.

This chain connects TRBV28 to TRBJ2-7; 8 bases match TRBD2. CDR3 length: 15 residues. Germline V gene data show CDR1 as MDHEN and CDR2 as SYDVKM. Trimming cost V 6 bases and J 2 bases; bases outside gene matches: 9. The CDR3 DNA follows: TGTGCCAGCAGCCTCGGACTAGCTGCCGCCTACGAGCAGTACTTC. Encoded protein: CASSLGLAAAYEQYF.

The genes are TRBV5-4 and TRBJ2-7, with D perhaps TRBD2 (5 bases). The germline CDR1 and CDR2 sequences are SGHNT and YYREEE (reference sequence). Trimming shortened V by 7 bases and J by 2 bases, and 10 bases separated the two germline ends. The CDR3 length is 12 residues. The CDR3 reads CASRGPAYEQYF. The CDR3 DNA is TGTGCCAGCCGGGGTCCCGCCTACGAGCAGTACTTC. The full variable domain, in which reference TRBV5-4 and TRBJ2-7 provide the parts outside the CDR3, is ETGVTQSPTHLIKTRGQQVTLRCSSQSGHNTVSWYQQALGQGPQFIFQYYREEENGRGNFPPRFSGLQFPNYSSELNVNALELDDSALYLCASRGPAYEQYFGPGTRLTVT.

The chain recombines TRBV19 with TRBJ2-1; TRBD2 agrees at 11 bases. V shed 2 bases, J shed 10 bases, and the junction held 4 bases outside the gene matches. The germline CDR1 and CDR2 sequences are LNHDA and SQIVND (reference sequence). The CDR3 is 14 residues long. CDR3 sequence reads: CASSIMASGGEQFF. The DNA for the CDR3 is TGTGCCAGTAGTATAATGGCTAGCGGGGGGGAGCAGTTCTTC.

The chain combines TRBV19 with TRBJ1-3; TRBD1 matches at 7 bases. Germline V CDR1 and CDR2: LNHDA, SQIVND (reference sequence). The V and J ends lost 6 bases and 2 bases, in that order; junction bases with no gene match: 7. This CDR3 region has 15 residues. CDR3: CASRPRGQAGNTIYF. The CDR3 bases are TGTGCCAGTAGGCCTCGAGGACAGGCTGGAAACACCATATATTTT.

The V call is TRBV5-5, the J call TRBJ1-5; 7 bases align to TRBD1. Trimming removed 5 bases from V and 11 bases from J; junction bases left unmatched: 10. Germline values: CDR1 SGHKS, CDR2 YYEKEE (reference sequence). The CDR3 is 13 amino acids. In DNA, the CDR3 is TGTGCCAGCAGTCGGGACAGCTTTGTCGCCCAGCATTTT. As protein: CASSRDSFVAQHF. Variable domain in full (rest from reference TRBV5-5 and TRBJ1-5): DAGVTQSPTHLIKTRGQQVTLRCSPISGHKSVSWYQQVLGQGPQFIFQYYEKEERGRGNFPDRFSARQFPNYSSELNVNALLLGDSALYLCASSRDSFVAQHFGDGTRLSIL.

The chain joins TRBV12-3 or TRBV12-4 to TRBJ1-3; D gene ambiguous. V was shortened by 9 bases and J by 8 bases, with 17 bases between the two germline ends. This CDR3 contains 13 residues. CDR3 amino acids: CASSNLLGDTIYF. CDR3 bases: TGTGCCAGTTCGAACTTGCTAGGCGACACCATATATTTT.

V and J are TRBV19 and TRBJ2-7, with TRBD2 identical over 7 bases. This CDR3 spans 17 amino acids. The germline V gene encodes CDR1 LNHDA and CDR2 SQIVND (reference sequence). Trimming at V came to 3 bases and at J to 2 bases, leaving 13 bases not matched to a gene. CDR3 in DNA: TGTGCCAGTAGTATTGCAGCCGGACTAGGCCTAACCTACGAGCAGTACTTC. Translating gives CASSIAAGLGLTYEQYF.

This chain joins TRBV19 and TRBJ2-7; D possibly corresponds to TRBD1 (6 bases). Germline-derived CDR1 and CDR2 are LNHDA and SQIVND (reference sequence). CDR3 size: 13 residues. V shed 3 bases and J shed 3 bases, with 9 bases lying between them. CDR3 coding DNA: TGTGCCAGTAGTATTGAACAGGGCTACGAGCAGTACTTC. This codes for CASSIEQGYEQYF.

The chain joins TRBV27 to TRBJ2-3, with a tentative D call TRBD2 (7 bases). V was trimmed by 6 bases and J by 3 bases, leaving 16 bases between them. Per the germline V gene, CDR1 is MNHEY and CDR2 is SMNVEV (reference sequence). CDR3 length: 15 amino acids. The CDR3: CASSSRGRETDTQYF. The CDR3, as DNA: TGTGCCAGCAGCTCTCGGGGGCGGGAGACAGATACGCAGTATTTT.

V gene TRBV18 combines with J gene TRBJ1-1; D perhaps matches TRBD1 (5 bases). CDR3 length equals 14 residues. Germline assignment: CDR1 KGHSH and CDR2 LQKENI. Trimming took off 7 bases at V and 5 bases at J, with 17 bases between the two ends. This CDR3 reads CASFQQERVTEAFF. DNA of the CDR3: TGTGCCAGCTTCCAACAGGAAAGAGTGACTGAAGCTTTCTTT.

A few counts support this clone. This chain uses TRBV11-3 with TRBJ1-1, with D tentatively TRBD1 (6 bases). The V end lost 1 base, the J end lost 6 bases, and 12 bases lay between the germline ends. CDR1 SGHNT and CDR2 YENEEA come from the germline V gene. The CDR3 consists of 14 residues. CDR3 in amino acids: CASSLAGQTSEAFF. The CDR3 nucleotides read TGTGCCAGCAGCTTAGCTGGACAGACTTCTGAAGCTTTCTTT.